These T cell receptor beta chains were read from a single sample in a study of breast tumors, draining lymph nodes, adjacent tissues. TCRdb independently ran MiXCR on the multiplex PCR reads; one entry per CDR3 protein. The sample carries 15,000 or so distinct CDR3 sequences, approximately 45% recorded once. Sequenced sample: tumor-adjacent breast tissue. The receptors were sampled from a female donor with breast cancer. Some clones in this sample may be carry-over from other donors' samples. CDR3s include the opening cysteine and the closing phenylalanine or tryptophan. The D gene is left open where the match is weak. Clone size is given for some rows only: seen once, a few or many times, or a class if the clone is expanded.

j_gene,d_gene,len,abundance,v_gene,CDR3nt,CDR3aa
TRBJ2-3,-,16,-,TRBV24-1,TGTGCCACCAGTGAACCTTACGCTTCTAGCACAGATACGCAGTATTTT,CATSEPYASSTDTQYF
TRBJ1-1,-,15,few,TRBV7-8,TGTGCCAGCAGCTTATTAACAAGGGCGAACACTGAAGCTTTCTTT,CASSLLTRANTEAFF
TRBJ2-7,TRBD1,12,-,TRBV20-1,TGCAGTGCTAGAGGGCGACAGGGCGAGCAGTACTTC,CSARGRQGEQYF
TRBJ1-5,-,14,-,TRBV19,TGTGCCAGTAGTTCCGGGACGGGGAATCAGCCCCCGCATTTT,CASSSGTGNQPPHF
TRBJ2-7,TRBD2,17,once,TRBV4-1,TGCGCCAGCAGCCAAGATGGGACTAGCGGGGGAATCTACGAGCAGTACTTC,CASSQDGTSGGIYEQYF
TRBJ2-3,-,13,many,TRBV18,TGTGCCAGCTCACCGGATCTTGCAGATACGCAGTATTTT,CASSPDLADTQYF
TRBJ2-1,-,15,-,TRBV12-3/TRBV12-4,TGTGCCTGCAGTGACCCGATCAAGACATCCGATGAACAGTTCTTC,CACSDPIKTSDEQFF
TRBJ2-7,TRBD2,12,once,TRBV29-1,TGCAGCTCAGTAGGCGGGAGCTACGAGCAGTACTTC,CSSVGGSYEQYF
TRBJ2-3,TRBD2,15,-,TRBV6-1,TGTGCCAGCAGTGAGGAGCGGGAATTGACAGATACGCAGTATTTT,CASSEERELTDTQYF
TRBJ2-2,-,16,many,TRBV4-1,TGCGCCAGCAGCCAAGATGGGACCATGGTGTCCGGGGAGCTGTTTTTT,CASSQDGTMVSGELFF
TRBJ2-7,-,15,many,TRBV9,TGTGCCAGCAGCGTAGTTCCTGGGGCTACCTACGAGCAGTACTTC,CASSVVPGATYEQYF
TRBJ1-5,-,13,many,TRBV12-1,TGTGCCAGCAGCCCGTACAGGGATCAGCCCCAGCATTTT,CASSPYRDQPQHF
TRBJ2-5,-,16,medium-sized,TRBV20-1,TGCAGTGCTCGAAGAGTTAGGACACCGTACCAAGAGACCCAGTACTTC,CSARRVRTPYQETQYF
TRBJ1-2,-,16,-,TRBV12-3/TRBV12-4,TGTGCCAGCAGCCAAGGGTGGAAACAGGAGCCCTATGGCTACACCTTC,CASSQGWKQEPYGYTF
TRBJ1-2,-,21,-,TRBV14,-,CDSSFYICSAPDSFLNYGYTF
TRBJ2-5,-,17,medium-sized,TRBV10-2,TGCGCCAGCAGTGAGTGGCCCCTAGGAGGTGGGAAAAAGACCCAGTACTTC,CASSEWPLGGGKKTQYF
TRBJ2-7,TRBD1,12,-,TRBV7-2,TGTGCCAGCAGCCGAACAGGGGTCGAGCAGTACTTC,CASSRTGVEQYF
TRBJ1-2,TRBD1,15,many,TRBV19,TGTGCCAGTAGTACCCCGGGACAGCATAACTATGGCTACACCTTC,CASSTPGQHNYGYTF
TRBJ2-3,TRBD1,15,many,TRBV5-6,TGTGCCAGCAGCAGCAGGGGGCAGGCAACAGATACGCAGTATTTT,CASSSRGQATDTQYF
TRBJ2-5,TRBD2,14,-,TRBV20-1,TGCAGTGCTATGTGGACTAGCGGGAGGAATGAGCCATACTTC,CSAMWTSGRNEPYF
TRBJ1-5,-,13,-,TRBV6-4,TGTGCCAGCAGTGAAGGAGTGAATCAGCCCCAGCATTTT,CASSEGVNQPQHF
TRBJ2-7,TRBD2,14,-,TRBV2,TGTGCCAGCAGCGCAACCGGGACTAGCGGCGAGCAGTACTTC,CASSATGTSGEQYF
TRBJ2-5,-,16,-,TRBV6-5,TGTGCCAGCAGTTACTCAACGGCAGGCGACCAAGAGACCCAGTACTTC,CASSYSTAGDQETQYF
TRBJ2-5,-,13,-,TRBV13,TGTGCCAGCAGCCAACTCCGTGGTGGGACCCAGTACTTC,CASSQLRGGTQYF
TRBJ2-2,-,14,-,TRBV4-1,TGCGTCAGCACCACTACTCTATTCGCCGGGAAGCCGTTTTTT,CVSTTTLFAGKPFF
TRBJ2-7,TRBD1,14,many,TRBV30,TGTGCCTGGAACCCACAGGGGGCGCTCTACGAGCAGTACTTC,CAWNPQGALYEQYF